These 27 T cell receptor beta chains were all obtained from the same sample, sequenced in a study of blood T cell repertoires in COVID-19. Libraries were prepared by immunoSEQ multiplex PCR; TCRdb keeps only in-frame clonotypes and omits some of them. This table has approximately 250,000 clones, more than 75% appearing once. Sequences were obtained from PBMCs or T cells enriched from blood (not recorded which). The source of these receptors is a woman aged 55-69 years in a cohort exposed to, infected with or recovered from COVID-19 (not recorded which).

This chain connects TRBV12-3 or TRBV12-4 to TRBJ2-7; the D gene is possibly TRBD2 (6 bases). The CDR3 has 13 amino acids. Trimming took 4 bases from V and 3 from J, leaving 10 bases between them. CDR3 nucleotide sequence: TGTGCCAGCAGTTCACGACTAGACTACGAGCAGTACTTC. Amino acid sequence: CASSSRLDYEQYF.

The chain links TRBV5-4 to TRBJ2-7; 9 nucleotides agree with TRBD2. The germline CDR1 and CDR2 sequences are SGHNT and YYREEE (reference sequence). The CDR3 length is 15 residues. Germline trimming cut 0 bases from V and 7 bases from J; bases unmatched to any gene: 8. CDR3 residues: CASSLAISGRGEQYF. The CDR3 nucleotides are TGTGCCAGCAGCTTGGCAATTAGCGGGAGAGGGGAGCAGTACTTC.

CDR3 nucleotides: TGTGCCTGGACCTCCCTAGCGGGAGGCCTTTCCGAGCAGTACTTC. This gives the protein CAWTSLAGGLSEQYF. The V gene is TRBV30, the J gene TRBJ2-7, with TRBD2 matching 11 bases. From germline, CDR1 is GTSNPN and CDR2 SVGIG (reference sequence). CDR3 length equals 15 residues. V lost 4 bases to trimming and J lost 6 bases; unmatched junction nucleotides: 11.

There are a few counts of this clone. This sample includes further DNA sequences coding for the same CDR3. This sequence joins TRBV5-1 and TRBJ2-3; 8 positions match TRBD2. Germline lookup yields CDR1 SGHRS and CDR2 YFSETQ. With 0 bases clipped from V and 1 base from J, the junction kept 1 base outside the gene matches. This CDR3 contains 15 residues. The chain's CDR3 is CASSLEGLGTDTQYF. The CDR3 nucleotides read TGCGCCAGCAGCTTGGAGGGACTAGGCACAGATACGCAGTATTTT. Combining the CDR3 with reference TRBV5-1 and TRBJ2-3 gives the whole variable domain KAGVTQTPRYLIKTRGQQVTLSCSPISGHRSVSWYQQTPGQGLQFLFEYFSETQRNKGNFPGRFSGRQFSNSRSEMNVSTLELGDSALYLCASSLEGLGTDTQYFGPGTRLTVL.

The chain couples TRBV5-1 to TRBJ1-4; weak D call: TRBD1 (6 bases). V gave up 0 bases and J gave up 8 bases, with 17 bases separating them. CDR1 is SGHRS and CDR2 is YFSETQ in the germline V gene. CDR3 length: 16 residues. DNA of the CDR3: TGCGCCAGCAGCTTGGACAGGGTAGAATACGGGGAAAAACTGTTTTTT. Amino acid sequence: CASSLDRVEYGEKLFF.

This clone appeared once. This rearrangement joins TRBV9 to TRBJ2-1, with 9 bases lining up with TRBD1. The germline V gene encodes CDR1 SGDLS and CDR2 YYNGEE. CDR3 length: 15 amino acids. The J segment lost 4 bases and the V segment lost 4 bases, leaving 6 bases of the junction unmatched. The CDR3 reads CASSPIGTGYNEQFF. The CDR3 region has the DNA TGTGCCAGCAGCCCAATAGGGACAGGGTACAATGAGCAGTTCTTC.

This rearrangement joins TRBV19 to TRBJ1-3, with 9 nucleotides matching TRBD1. Per the germline V gene, CDR1 is LNHDA and CDR2 is SQIVND (reference sequence). Trimming at V came to 11 bases and at J to 0 bases, leaving 17 bases not matched to a gene. The length of the CDR3 is 18 residues. Here the CDR3 reads CASRSPPGQGVSGNTIYF. CDR3 nucleotides: TGTGCCTCCCGCAGCCCGCCGGGACAGGGCGTCTCTGGAAACACCATATATTTT.

This clone was picked up a small number of times. The genes are TRBV19 and TRBJ1-2; maybe TRBD1 (6 bases). The V gene's germline CDR1 is LNHDA and CDR2 SQIVND (reference sequence). Trimming cost V 5 bases and J 0 bases, with 19 bases left between them. The CDR3 spans 17 residues. CDR3 coding DNA: TGTGCCAGTAGTGCCGGGACAACAAAGGGTTCTAACTATGGCTACACCTTC. Its translation: CASSAGTTKGSNYGYTF.

V gene TRBV15 combines with J gene TRBJ2-5; 9 bases are shared with TRBD1. This CDR3 contains 16 residues. CDR1 and CDR2 from the germline V gene are LNHNV and YYDKDF (reference sequence). V was pared by 1 base and J by 2 bases, with 5 bases of the junction left unmatched. In DNA form, the CDR3 reads TGTGCCACCAGCAGAGGCATTGACAGGGGGCAAGAGACCCAGTACTTC. This encodes CATSRGIDRGQETQYF.

This clone appeared once. The CDR3 DNA reads TGTGCTAGTGGTTTAGGGGCTGGTAAGGGTGAGCAGTTCTTC. Translation: CASGLGAGKGEQFF. This chain links TRBV12-5 with TRBJ2-1; a weak D match, TRBD1 (5 bases). The CDR3 runs to 14 residues. The germline CDR1 and CDR2 sequences are LGHNT and FRNRAP. Trimming removed 3 bases from V and 9 bases from J, with 15 bases in between.

The chain combines TRBV11-2 with TRBJ2-1; 12 nucleotides agree with TRBD2. The CDR3 extends over 15 amino acids. Looked up from germline, CDR1 is SGHAT and CDR2 is FQNNGV. V lost 1 base, J lost 8 bases, and 3 bases stayed unmatched. This chain's CDR3 is CASSLVTSGSYEQFF. The CDR3, as DNA: TGTGCCAGCAGCTTAGTGACTAGCGGGAGCTATGAGCAGTTCTTC.

J is TRBJ2-7 and V is TRBV5-4; 13 bases agree with TRBD2. V lost 4 bases to trimming and J lost 6 bases; unmatched junction nucleotides: 10. The CDR3 covers 16 residues. Per germline, CDR1 SGHNT and CDR2 YYREEE (reference sequence). As DNA, the CDR3 is TGTGCCAGCAGCCCGGGGACTAGCGGGATAAGGGGCGAGCAGTACTTC. As protein: CASSPGTSGIRGEQYF. The whole variable domain, remainder taken from reference TRBV5-4 and TRBJ2-7, is ETGVTQSPTHLIKTRGQQVTLRCSSQSGHNTVSWYQQALGQGPQFIFQYYREEENGRGNFPPRFSGLQFPNYSSELNVNALELDDSALYLCASSPGTSGIRGEQYFGPGTRLTVT.

This clone was detected only once. The chain couples TRBV3-1 (or the pseudogene TRBV3-2) to TRBJ2-1; TRBD1 aligns across 9 bases. After removal of 0 bases from V and 2 bases from J, the junction contained 8 bases not matched to a gene. CDR1 and CDR2 from the germline V gene are LGHDT and YNNKEL (reference sequence). The CDR3 has 18 amino acids. Here the CDR3 DNA reads TGTGCCAGCAGCCAAGATATTCGGACAGGGGAACCCTACAATGAGCAGTTCTTC. Translating gives CASSQDIRTGEPYNEQFF.

This chain uses TRBV28 with TRBJ1-2; D might be TRBD1 (6 bases). Trimming removed 3 bases at V and 6 bases at J, with 26 bases between. The CDR3 has 18 residues. Germline CDR1 and CDR2: MDHEN and SYDVKM. This CDR3 is CASSFFLGSSGKGDGYTF. The CDR3 bases are TGTGCCAGCAGTTTCTTTTTAGGGTCGTCAGGAAAGGGGGATGGCTACACCTTC.

This clone was detected once. V usage is TRBV5-1 and J usage is TRBJ1-1; 8 positions match TRBD1. CDR1 is SGHRS, CDR2 YFSETQ, per germline. This CDR3 comprises 17 residues. V dropped 4 bases and J dropped 0; count of bases not matched to a gene: 11. CDR3 bases: TGCGCCAGCAGCCTACCCCCGACAGGGGCGATGAACACTGAAGCTTTCTTT. This gives the protein CASSLPPTGAMNTEAFF.

The chain recombines TRBV24-1 with TRBJ2-2; TRBD1 matches at 11 bases. Trimming cost V 7 bases and J 4 bases; bases outside gene matches: 7. The CDR3 runs to 16 residues. Germline V gives CDR1 KGHDR, CDR2 SFDVKD. CDR3 loop: CATRSSGQGGTGELFF. The CDR3 nucleotides are TGTGCCACCAGATCTTCGGGACAGGGGGGCACCGGGGAGCTGTTTTTT.

The chain combines TRBV11-3 with TRBJ2-1, with 9 positions matching TRBD1. V was pared by 1 base and J by 9 bases, with 7 bases of the junction left unmatched. Germline V gene data show CDR1 as SGHNT and CDR2 as YENEEA. The CDR3 extends over 15 amino acids. The CDR3 loop reads CASSLGGDRAGEQFF. The CDR3 region has the DNA TGTGCCAGCAGCTTAGGTGGGGACAGGGCAGGTGAGCAGTTCTTC.

J is TRBJ1-5 and V is TRBV28, with TRBD1 matching 10 bases. The J segment lost 1 base and the V segment lost 5 bases, leaving 17 bases of the junction unmatched. The CDR3 is made up of 20 amino acids. Germline lookup yields CDR1 MDHEN and CDR2 SYDVKM. CDR3 DNA: TGTGCCAGCAGTCTTTTGCCCGGGGGACAGGGGTCTCTGAGCAATCAGCCCCAGCATTTT. Protein sequence: CASSLLPGGQGSLSNQPQHF.

The rearrangement joins TRBV2 to TRBJ2-3, with D tentatively TRBD2 (5 bases). Germline lookup yields CDR1 SNHLY and CDR2 FYNNEI. The CDR3 loop spans 14 amino acids. Trimming stripped 5 bases from V and 2 bases from J, with 11 bases between. The CDR3 loop reads CASSTRPSTDTQYF. The DNA of the CDR3 is TGTGCCAGCAGTACTAGACCTTCCACAGATACGCAGTATTTT.

In this sample, this clone turned up a few times. The J gene is TRBJ1-3, the V gene TRBV5-1; D ambiguous. The CDR3 totals 14 residues. Germline V gene sequence: CDR1 SGHRS, CDR2 YFSETQ. Trimming took 5 bases from V and 0 from J, leaving 9 bases between them. CDR3 sequence (DNA): TGCGCCAGCAGGCTTCAGTCCTCTGGAAACACCATATATTTT. Residues: CASRLQSSGNTIYF. The full variable domain, with the rest looked up from reference TRBV5-1 and TRBJ1-3, is KAGVTQTPRYLIKTRGQQVTLSCSPISGHRSVSWYQQTPGQGLQFLFEYFSETQRNKGNFPGRFSGRQFSNSRSEMNVSTLELGDSALYLCASRLQSSGNTIYFGEGSWLTVV.

This clone was seen only once. V and J are TRBV9 and TRBJ2-2; D not resolved. CDR3 size: 14 residues. Germline V gives CDR1 SGDLS, CDR2 YYNGEE. V dropped 0 bases and J dropped 6 bases, with 9 bases sitting between them. CDR3 DNA: TGTGCCAGCAGCGTAGACCAGTACGCCGGGGAGCTGTTTTTT. Translation: CASSVDQYAGELFF.

This rearrangement joins TRBV4-2 to TRBJ2-3, with 7 positions matching TRBD1. The V gene end was trimmed by 1 base and the J gene end by 2 bases; junction bases not matched to a gene: 18. Per the germline V gene, CDR1 is LGHNA and CDR2 is YNFKEQ. The CDR3 consists of 20 residues. The CDR3 sequence: CASSQGDRVMGRGTTDTQYF. DNA of the CDR3: TGTGCCAGCAGCCAAGGAGACAGGGTAATGGGCCGCGGTACCACAGATACGCAGTATTTT.

The rearrangement uses TRBV5-1 and TRBJ1-5, with a weak D call TRBD1 (6 bases). Germline CDR1 is SGHRS and CDR2 is YFSETQ. This CDR3 has 14 residues. The V and J ends lost 4 bases and 1 base respectively, with 9 bases between them. This CDR3 reads CASSPTGSNQPQHF. In nucleotides, the CDR3 is TGCGCCAGCAGCCCCACAGGGAGCAATCAGCCCCAGCATTTT.

The chain combines TRBV9 with TRBJ2-1; D is perhaps TRBD2 (5 bases). Trimming pared 0 bases from V and 7 bases from J, leaving 11 bases between. Germline CDR1 reads SGDLS; CDR2 reads YYNGEE. The CDR3 sequence is 14 residues long. The CDR3 sequence: CASSVALVGNEQFF. The CDR3 bases are TGTGCCAGCAGCGTAGCACTAGTAGGAAATGAGCAGTTCTTC.

The sample holds one count of this clone. J is TRBJ1-1 and V is TRBV28; no firm D call. V gave up 2 bases and J gave up 3 bases, with 10 bases separating them. The CDR3 runs to 14 residues. Germline loops: CDR1 MDHEN, CDR2 SYDVKM. CDR3 residues: CASSLKAAYTEAFF. In nucleotides, the CDR3 is TGTGCCAGCAGTTTAAAGGCGGCCTACACTGAAGCTTTCTTT.

The chain recombines TRBV9 with TRBJ2-1; TRBD2 aligns across 12 bases. V was pared by 0 bases and J by 6 bases, with 7 bases of the junction left unmatched. Germline-derived CDR1 and CDR2 are SGDLS and YYNGEE. The CDR3 totals 17 residues. The DNA of the CDR3 is TGTGCCAGCAGCGTAGCTCGGCTAGCGGGAGGGCGCAATGAGCAGTTCTTC. It is translated as CASSVARLAGGRNEQFF.

The chain carries TRBV4-2 and TRBJ2-1; 9 positions agree with TRBD1. Looked up from germline, CDR1 is LGHNA and CDR2 is YNFKEQ. The CDR3 runs 16 residues. J was trimmed by 8 bases and V by 1 base; bases with no gene match: 9. The DNA of the CDR3 is TGTGCCAGCAGCCAAGGCGGGACAGGGCATCAGTATGAGCAGTTCTTC. It yields the protein CASSQGGTGHQYEQFF.